The clone carrying this T cell receptor beta chain has just a few counts. The antigen is unknown. The sample originates from a study of beta chain features in type 1 diabetes. The overall study: Cell yields, gender and age were comparable in patients and healthy donors.

Isolated RNA was reverse transcribed in full, so expressed TCRB transcripts were sequenced. Sequencing used immunoSEQ multiplex PCR; TCRdb keeps in-frame clones, though not all of them. This sample has under 450,000 clones, with approximately 15% found just once. CD45RO/CCR7/CD25/CD127/CD95/CD27 sorting isolated CD4+ naive, central memory, regulatory and stem cell-like memory cells. The CDR3 sequence is 14 residues long. The ends lost 5 bases at V and 7 bases at J; junction bases unmatched: 10. Germline assignment: CDR1 SEHNR and CDR2 FQNEAQ (reference sequence). Study-level results: Reduced insertions and increased deletions marked VDJ junctions in type 1 diabetes patients. TCRB CDR3s were moderately but significantly shorter in Type 1 diabetes patients in all four CD4+ subsets.

The source material was naive CD4+ T cells from blood. The sequence derives from a man younger than 45 in good health. The genes are TRBV7-9 and TRBJ2-5, with 7 bases fitting TRBD1. CDR3 sequence reads: CASSEDRWKGTQYF. CDR3 DNA sequence: TGTGCCAGCAGCGAGGACAGGTGGAAGGGGACCCAGTACTTC.